The 7 T cell receptor beta chains reported below all come from one sample, sequenced in a study of blood T cell repertoires in COVID-19 (dated by TCRdb to the early 2020s). Receptor libraries were prepared by the immunoSEQ multiplex PCR assay. The immuneACCESS repertoire file appears here via TCRdb, limited to in-frame rearrangements. These files lack a portion of the clones; in checked studies, under half of the deficit traces to unresolved V genes, and the cause of the others is not known. This sample lists fewer than 80,000 clones; under 95% were detected once. The top ten constitute roughly 15% of the sample. Sequencing used peripheral blood. The receptors shown here come from a woman aged 80 or over with active or convalescent COVID-19.

The chain recombines TRBV7-2 with TRBJ2-3, with 7 bases aligning to TRBD2. The CDR3 length is 16 residues. Trimming removed 1 base from V and 3 bases from J; junction bases left unmatched: 7. Germline assignment: CDR1 SGHTA and CDR2 FQGNSA. The CDR3 region has the DNA TGTGCCAGCAGCTTAGAGTTCGGGGGGATAACAGATACGCAGTATTTT. It specifies CASSLEFGGITDTQYF.

The chain links TRBV14 to TRBJ1-1; D might be TRBD1 (5 bases). The germline V and J ends were trimmed by 1 base and 0 bases, with 15 bases remaining between them. CDR3 length: 17 residues. The V gene's germline CDR1 is SGHDN and CDR2 FVKESK. The CDR3 region is CASSQAAGRPMNTEAFF. CDR3 DNA: TGTGCCAGCAGCCAAGCGGCAGGGAGGCCCATGAACACTGAAGCTTTCTTT. Drawing the rest from reference TRBV14 and TRBJ1-1, the complete variable domain is EAGVTQFPSHSVIEKGQTVTLRCDPISGHDNLYWYRRVMGKEIKFLLHFVKESKQDESGMPNNRFLAERTGGTYSTLKVQPAELEDSGVYFCASSQAAGRPMNTEAFFGQGTRLTVV.

The rearrangement joins TRBV19 to TRBJ1-5, with D perhaps matching TRBD1 (5 bases). The CDR3 consists of 14 residues. The V gene's germline CDR1 is LNHDA and CDR2 SQIVND (reference sequence). Trimming removed 7 bases from V and 1 base from J, with 11 bases in between. The DNA for the CDR3 is TGTGCCAGTACCCCAGACAGAAGCAATCAGCCCCAGCATTTT. Protein product: CASTPDRSNQPQHF.

CDR3 coding DNA: TGTGCCAGCAGTCTCAATGAGTTTAAGCGTTCACCCCTCCACTTT. As protein: CASSLNEFKRSPLHF. The chain has TRBV6-5 and TRBJ1-6; no clear D. This CDR3 has 15 residues. V gave up 5 bases and J gave up 9 bases, with 17 bases separating them. CDR1 MNHEY and CDR2 SVGAGI come from the germline V gene.

The chain joins TRBV12-3 or TRBV12-4 to TRBJ2-7; no clear D gene. V lost 4 bases to trimming and J lost 7 bases, with 8 bases between them. The CDR3 is 11 residues long. The CDR3, as DNA: TGTGCCAGCAGTTCCATCGGGGAGCAGTACTTC. This translates into CASSSIGEQYF.

This chain links TRBV6-2 or TRBV6-3 with TRBJ1-5; D may be TRBD1 (6 bases). Per the germline V gene, CDR1 is MNHEY and CDR2 is SVGEGT. The V end lost 6 bases, the J end lost 0 bases, and 12 bases lay between the germline ends. This CDR3 spans 15 amino acids. CDR3 sequence (DNA): TGTGCCAGCAGCGCACGCAGGGGTAGCAATCAGCCCCAGCATTTT. Amino acids: CASSARRGSNQPQHF.

The chain is built from TRBV7-2 and TRBJ2-1, with 9 bases lining up with TRBD2. CDR3 length: 18 residues. CDR1 and CDR2 from the germline V gene are SGHTA and FQGNSA. Trimming took 0 bases from V and 2 from J; bases not matched to a gene: 8. CDR3 nucleotides: TGTGCCAGCAGCTTAGCGAGGAGCGGGGGGTCTACCTACAATGAGCAGTTCTTC. Translation: CASSLARSGGSTYNEQFF.